This T cell receptor (beta chain) was obtained from a study of control samples from healthy donors and cancer patients. The assay was immunoSEQ multiplex PCR, and TCRdb's table has in-frame clones only and misses some. The table records some 100,000 clones, roughly 89% of them present only once. This clone has just one count. The germline gives CDR1 SNHLY, CDR2 FYNNEI. This CDR3 comprises 13 residues. V lost 2 bases, J lost 1 base, and 5 bases lay in between. Source material: blood. The rearrangement joins TRBV2 to TRBJ1-1; D uncertain. The TCR comes from a man younger than 40 in good health. CDR3 coding DNA: TGTGCCAGCAGTGAACATGAGAACACTGAAGCTTTCTTT. Translating it yields CASSEHENTEAFF.